This paragraph reports one T cell receptor (beta chain). Its target is not known. CD4+ T cells from unexposed donors were obtained before the COVID-19 pandemic (2011-2018). Naive and memory CD4+ T cells were separated from cryopreserved PBMCs. The source of the sample is a study of CD4 T cells in relation to SARS-CoV-2 and coronaviruses. Study observations and caveats: In around 60% of donors, memory CD4+ clonotypes crossrecognized SARS-CoV-2 and at least one common cold coronavirus spike. The cross-reactivity analysis covered only spike protein, not other viral proteins.

Trimming removed 5 bases at V and 2 bases at J, with 13 bases between. Per germline, CDR1 LNHDA and CDR2 SQIVND (reference sequence). The CDR3 has 15 amino acids. Uncultured naive and memory CD4+ T cells supplied DNA for deep TCR-beta sequencing. The repertoire was sequenced with immunoSEQ multiplex PCR; TCRdb's copy has only in-frame clones and lacks some. The profile shows 68,000 or so clones, over 90% of them singletons. This chain uses TRBV19 with TRBJ1-3; D call uncertain. The sequenced sample was naive CD4+ T cells from PBMCs. Regarding subset: naive CD4+ T cells isolated by negative enrichment. The sequence derives from a human donor in good health. CDR3: CASSLQPAAGNTIYF. The CDR3 DNA is TGTGCCAGTAGTCTCCAACCGGCCGCTGGAAACACCATATATTTT.